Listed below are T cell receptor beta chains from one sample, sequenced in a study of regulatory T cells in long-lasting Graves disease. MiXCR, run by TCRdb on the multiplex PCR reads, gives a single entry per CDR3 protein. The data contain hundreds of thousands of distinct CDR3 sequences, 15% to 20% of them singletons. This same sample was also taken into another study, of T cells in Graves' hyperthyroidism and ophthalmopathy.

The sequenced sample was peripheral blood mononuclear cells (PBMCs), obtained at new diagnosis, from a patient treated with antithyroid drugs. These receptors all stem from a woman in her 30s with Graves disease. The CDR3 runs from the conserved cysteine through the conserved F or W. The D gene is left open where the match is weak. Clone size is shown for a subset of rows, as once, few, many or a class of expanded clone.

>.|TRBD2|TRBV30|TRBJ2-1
TGTGCCTGGAGCCATTTGGGGCTAGCGGGAGTCAATGAGCAGTTCTTC
CAWSHLGLAGVNEQFF
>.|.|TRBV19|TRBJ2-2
TGTGCCAGCAGGGGATGGACCGGGGAGCTGTTTTTT
CASRGWTGELFF
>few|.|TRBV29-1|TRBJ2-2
TGCAGCGTTGATATGTCCGGGGTTGGCACCGGGGAGCTGTTTTTT
CSVDMSGVGTGELFF
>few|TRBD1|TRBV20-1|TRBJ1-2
TGCAGTGCTCAGGGACAGACTAACTATGGCTACACCTTC
CSAQGQTNYGYTF
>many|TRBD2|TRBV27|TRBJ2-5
TGTGCCAGCAATGCGGGAGTTGGTCGGGAAGAGACCCAGTACTTC
CASNAGVGREETQYF
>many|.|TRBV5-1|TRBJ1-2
TGCGCCAGCAGCTTGGGAGCAGGGAACTATGGCTACACCTTC
CASSLGAGNYGYTF
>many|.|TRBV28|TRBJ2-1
TGTGCCAGCAGTTTAATGGTGGGAGCGTCCTCCTACAATGAGCAGTTCTTC
CASSLMVGASSYNEQFF
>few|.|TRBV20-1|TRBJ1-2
TGCAGTGCTAGCGTAGAGCTGCCTAACTATGGCTACACCTTC
CSASVELPNYGYTF
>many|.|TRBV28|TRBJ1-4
TGTGCCAGCAGTTTTGGAGGGACTAATGAAAAACTGTTTTTT
CASSFGGTNEKLFF
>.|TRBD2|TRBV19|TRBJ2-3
TGTGCCATTGCTAGCGGGAGCACAGATACGCAGTATTTT
CAIASGSTDTQYF
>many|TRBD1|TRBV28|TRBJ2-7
TGTGCCAGCAGGAGACAGGGGTCGGGGTCCTACGAGCAGTACTTC
CASRRQGSGSYEQYF
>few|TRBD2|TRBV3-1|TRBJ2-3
TGTGCCAGCAGGCCGGGACTAGCGGTAGATACGCAGTATTTT
CASRPGLAVDTQYF
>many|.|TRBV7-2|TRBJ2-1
TGTGCCAGCAGCTTGCTAGGTGGGCGGGAAGGATCCTACAATGAGCAGTTCTTC
CASSLLGGREGSYNEQFF
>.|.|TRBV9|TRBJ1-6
TGTGCCAGCAGCGCAGATCAGGGTGGTTCACCCCTCCACTTT
CASSADQGGSPLHF
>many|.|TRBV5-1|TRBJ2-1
TGTGCCAGCAGCTTGGGTGCTGGTTACAATGAGCAGTTCTTC
CASSLGAGYNEQFF